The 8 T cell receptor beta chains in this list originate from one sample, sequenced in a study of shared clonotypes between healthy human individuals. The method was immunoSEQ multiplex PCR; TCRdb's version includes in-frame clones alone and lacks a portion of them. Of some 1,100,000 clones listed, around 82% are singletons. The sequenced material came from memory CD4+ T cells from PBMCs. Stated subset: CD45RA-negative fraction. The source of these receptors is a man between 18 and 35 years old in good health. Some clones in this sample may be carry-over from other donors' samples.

In DNA form, the CDR3 reads TGTGCCAGCAGCCAAGTACAGACTAGTCCTATAGTCCAGTACTTC. This translates into CASSQVQTSPIVQYF. V gene TRBV4-2 combines with J gene TRBJ2-5; possible D gene TRBD2, 6 bases. The CDR3 covers 15 residues. V was cut by 1 base and J by 10 bases, with 19 bases left in between. The germline gives CDR1 LGHNA, CDR2 YNFKEQ.

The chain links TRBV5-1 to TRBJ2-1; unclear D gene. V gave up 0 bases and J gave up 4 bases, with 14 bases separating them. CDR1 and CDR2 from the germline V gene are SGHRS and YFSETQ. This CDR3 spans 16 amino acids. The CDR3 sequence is CASSLGSYSRYNEQFF. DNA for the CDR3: TGCGCCAGCAGCTTGGGCTCCTACTCCCGTTACAATGAGCAGTTCTTC.

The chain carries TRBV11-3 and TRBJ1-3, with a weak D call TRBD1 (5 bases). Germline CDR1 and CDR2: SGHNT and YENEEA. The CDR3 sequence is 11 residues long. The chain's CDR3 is CPGRAGNTIYF. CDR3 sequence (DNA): TGTCCCGGCAGGGCTGGAAACACCATATATTTT.

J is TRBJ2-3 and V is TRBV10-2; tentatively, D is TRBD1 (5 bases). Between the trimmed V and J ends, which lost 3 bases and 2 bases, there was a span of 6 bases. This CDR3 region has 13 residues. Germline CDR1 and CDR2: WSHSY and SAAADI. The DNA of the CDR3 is TGCGCCAGCAGTGACGGACACACAGATACGCAGTATTTT. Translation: CASSDGHTDTQYF.

CDR3 residues: CASNRLAVANEQFF. Written as DNA, the CDR3 is TGTGCCAGCAACCGACTAGCGGTTGCCAATGAGCAGTTCTTC. The chain couples TRBV2 to TRBJ2-1; 9 bases fit TRBD2. This CDR3 is built from 14 residues. The V and J ends lost 7 bases and 6 bases, in that order; junction bases with no gene match: 7. The germline V gene encodes CDR1 SNHLY and CDR2 FYNNEI.

CDR3 nucleotide sequence: TGTGCCAGCAGTTTTTTCTCCGGGACTAGCGGGAGGTGGGGGGAGACAGATACGCAGTATTTT. It yields the protein CASSFFSGTSGRWGETDTQYF. This chain joins TRBV28 and TRBJ2-3; 15 bases line up with TRBD2. Germline loops: CDR1 MDHEN, CDR2 SYDVKM. The CDR3 covers 21 residues. Trimming took 3 bases from V and 3 from J; bases not matched to a gene: 16.

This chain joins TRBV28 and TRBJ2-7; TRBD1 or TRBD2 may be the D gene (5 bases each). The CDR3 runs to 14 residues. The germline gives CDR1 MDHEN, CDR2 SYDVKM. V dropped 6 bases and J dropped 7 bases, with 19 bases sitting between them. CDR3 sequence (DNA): TGTGCCAGCAGAACTACCCGGGACCCTGGGGAGCAGTACTTC. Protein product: CASRTTRDPGEQYF.

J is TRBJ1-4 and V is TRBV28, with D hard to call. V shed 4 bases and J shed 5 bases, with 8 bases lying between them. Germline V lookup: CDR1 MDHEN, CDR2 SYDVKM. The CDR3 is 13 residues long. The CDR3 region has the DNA TGTGCCAGCAGTTCGCAGTTAAATGAAAAACTGTTTTTT. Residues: CASSSQLNEKLFF.